The 27 T cell receptor beta chains listed next were all sequenced from one sample in a study of shared clonotypes between healthy human individuals. The protocol was immunoSEQ multiplex PCR, while the TCRdb copy is restricted to in-frame clones and leaves out a portion. The sample holds 2.3 million or so clones, more than 85% seen once. The source material was naive CD4+ T cells from PBMCs. The subset denotes: CD45RA+ positively selected. The source is a man aged 18 to 30 in good health. Some clones in this sample may be carry-over from other donors' samples.

This CDR3 reads CASSFAGAYNEQFF. DNA for the CDR3: TGTGCCAGCAGCTTTGCAGGGGCCTACAATGAGCAGTTCTTC. The genes are TRBV7-2 and TRBJ2-1; maybe TRBD1 (6 bases). Deletions cut 3 bases from V and 2 bases from J, with 8 bases between. The germline V gene has CDR1 SGHTA and CDR2 FQGNSA. This CDR3 has 14 residues. The entire variable domain, with the rest obtained from reference TRBV7-2 and TRBJ2-1, is as follows: GAGVSQSPSNKVTEKGKDVELRCDPISGHTALYWYRQSLGQGLEFLIYFQGNSAPDKSGLPSDRFSAERTGGSVSTLTIQRTQQEDSAVYLCASSFAGAYNEQFFGPGTRLTVL.

The chain couples TRBV7-2 to TRBJ2-3; 11 bases line up with TRBD2. This CDR3 is 17 amino acids long. V trimming: 5 bases; J trimming: 1 base; junction bases outside the gene matches: 8. CDR1 is SGHTA and CDR2 is FQGNSA in the germline V gene. The CDR3 nucleotides read TGTGCCAGCAGCCGGGAACTAGCGGGAGTGGGCACAGATACGCAGTATTTT. This gives the protein CASSRELAGVGTDTQYF.

This chain joins TRBV28 and TRBJ1-2; 9 bases match TRBD1. V lost 6 bases to trimming and J lost 2 bases; unmatched junction nucleotides: 4. The CDR3 runs to 14 residues. CDR1 is MDHEN and CDR2 is SYDVKM in the germline V gene. CDR3 protein: CASRKGQGNYGYTF. In nucleotides, the CDR3 is TGTGCCAGCAGGAAGGGACAGGGAAACTATGGCTACACCTTC.

V usage is TRBV7-9 and J usage is TRBJ2-1; 7 nucleotides align to TRBD1. Per the germline V gene, CDR1 is SEHNR and CDR2 is FQNEAQ (reference sequence). The CDR3 sequence is 15 residues long. J was trimmed by 5 bases and V by 5 bases; bases with no gene match: 9. This CDR3 reads CASSPRGHRDNEQFF. The CDR3 DNA follows: TGTGCCAGCAGCCCTAGGGGGCACAGGGACAATGAGCAGTTCTTC.

The rearrangement links TRBV2 to TRBJ2-1; no definite D call. The germline CDR1 and CDR2 sequences are SNHLY and FYNNEI. This CDR3 is built from 13 residues. V was shortened by 4 bases and J by 14 bases, with 18 bases between the two germline ends. Here the CDR3 DNA reads TGTGCCAGCAGTGCCCCGATGAGTATTAGGAAGTTCTTC. Translated: CASSAPMSIRKFF. Complete variable domain (other parts from reference TRBV2 and TRBJ2-1): EPEVTQTPSHQVTQMGQEVILRCVPISNHLYFYWYRQILGQKVEFLVSFYNNEISEKSEIFDDQFSVERPDGSNFTLKIRSTKLEDSAMYFCASSAPMSIRKFFGPGTRLTVL.

The chain's CDR3 is CASRSIKAGELFF. CDR3 in DNA: TGTGCCAGCAGGTCCATCAAGGCCGGGGAGCTGTTTTTT. This chain joins TRBV6-1 and TRBJ2-2; D call uncertain. Germline CDR1 reads MNHNS; CDR2 reads SASEGT. This CDR3 has 13 residues. Trimming stripped 6 bases from V and 6 bases from J, with 11 bases between.

The chain is built from TRBV7-3 and TRBJ1-2; D unclear. The V end lost 5 bases, the J end lost 8 bases, and 12 bases lay between the germline ends. The CDR3 loop spans 12 amino acids. Germline CDR1 and CDR2: SGHTA and FQGTGA. This chain's CDR3 is CASSPVGGGYTF. CDR3 bases: TGTGCCAGCAGCCCCGTGGGCGGCGGCTACACCTTC.

This chain connects TRBV7-7 to TRBJ2-1; D ambiguous. The CDR3 contains 14 residues. CDR1 and CDR2 (germline): SSHAT, FNYEAQ (reference sequence). Trimming removed 5 bases from V and 7 bases from J, with 15 bases in between. The DNA of the CDR3 is TGTGCCAGCAGCCCGTCAACTCTAGGGAATGAGCAGTTCTTC. This gives the protein CASSPSTLGNEQFF.

This clone was seen a single time. The rearrangement uses TRBV6-1 and TRBJ1-5, with D possibly TRBD1 on 5 matching bases. This CDR3 comprises 14 residues. Germline CDR1 and CDR2: MNHNS and SASEGT. V lost 8 bases and J lost 0, with 11 bases in between. CDR3 coding DNA: TGTGCCAGCGGGACGGTTCATAGCAATCAGCCCCAGCATTTT. Its translation: CASGTVHSNQPQHF.

The chain recombines TRBV18 with TRBJ2-3, with D perhaps being TRBD1 or TRBD2 (7 bases each). Germline CDR1 reads KGHSH; CDR2 reads LQKENI. The CDR3 is 15 residues long. The V gene lost 5 bases and the J gene lost 8 bases, with 20 bases spanning the gap. CDR3 protein: CASSSDRAGLSTQYF. CDR3 DNA sequence: TGTGCCAGCTCAAGCGACAGGGCGGGACTAAGTACGCAGTATTTT.

The DNA of the CDR3 is TGCGCCAGCAGCCAAGATTCGGCTATATGGAACATTCAGTACTTC. This codes for CASSQDSAIWNIQYF. The gene calls are TRBV4-1 and TRBJ2-4; no firm D call. The germline CDR1 and CDR2 sequences are MGHRA and YSYEKL. The V and J ends lost 0 bases and 7 bases respectively, with 13 bases between them. The CDR3 is made up of 15 amino acids.

This clone was detected only once. The chain combines TRBV19 with TRBJ2-7, with D perhaps TRBD1 (6 bases). The CDR3 is made up of 13 amino acids. Germline CDR1 is LNHDA and CDR2 is SQIVND (reference sequence). Trimming stripped 8 bases from V and 0 bases from J, with 11 bases between. The CDR3 region has the DNA TGTGCCAGTGCCCAGGGGAGCTCCTACGAGCAGTACTTC. Protein sequence: CASAQGSSYEQYF.

Note on this clone: This sample also contains other DNA sequences that code for the same CDR3. The genes are TRBV19 and TRBJ2-7; 13 nucleotides agree with TRBD2. The length of the CDR3 is 14 residues. Per germline, CDR1 LNHDA and CDR2 SQIVND (reference sequence). J was trimmed by 4 bases and V by 7 bases; bases with no gene match: 4. CDR3 coding DNA: TGTGCCAGTACTCGGACTAGCGGGAGTTACGAGCAGTACTTC. It specifies CASTRTSGSYEQYF.

This clone was counted once. This chain connects TRBV28 to TRBJ1-2; D is ambiguous. Germline V CDR1 and CDR2: MDHEN, SYDVKM. V lost 5 bases and J 8 bases, leaving 21 bases between the germline ends. The CDR3 spans 15 residues. The CDR3 DNA is TGTGCCAGCAGTCCCATCGGGCCAGTCCTGTACGGCTACACCTTC. It is translated as CASSPIGPVLYGYTF.

This chain joins TRBV7-3 and TRBJ2-4, with 10 positions matching TRBD2. The CDR3 contains 19 residues. V lost 2 bases to trimming and J lost 0 bases; unmatched junction nucleotides: 10. CDR1 is SGHTA and CDR2 is FQGTGA in the germline V gene. CDR3 nucleotide sequence: TGTGCCAGCAGCTTAGCCGCACTAGCGGGACCCCTAGCCAAAAACATTCAGTACTTC. As protein: CASSLAALAGPLAKNIQYF.

The rearrangement uses TRBV28 and TRBJ1-2; D remains ambiguous. V shed 4 bases and J shed 4 bases, with 7 bases lying between them. The length of the CDR3 is 12 residues. CDR1 MDHEN and CDR2 SYDVKM come from the germline V gene. The CDR3: CASSWVSYGYTF. CDR3 coding DNA: TGTGCCAGCAGTTGGGTCTCCTATGGCTACACCTTC.

As concerns this clone: Other DNA sequences in this specimen translate into the identical CDR3. J is TRBJ2-3 and V is TRBV28; D gene unclear. CDR3 length: 11 residues. Germline V gene lookup returns CDR1 MDHEN and CDR2 SYDVKM. V was cut by 3 bases and J by 6 bases, with 4 bases left in between. The DNA for the CDR3 is TGTGCCAGCAGTTTCGCGGATACGCAGTATTTT. This sequence encodes CASSFADTQYF.

V gene TRBV7-2 combines with J gene TRBJ2-7; a possible D gene is TRBD1 (6 bases). The CDR3 is made up of 15 amino acids. The germline V and J ends were trimmed by 5 bases and 1 base, with 15 bases remaining between them. Per the germline V gene, CDR1 is SGHTA and CDR2 is FQGNSA. CDR3 in amino acids: CASSLGRGYSYEQYF. The DNA of the CDR3 is TGTGCCAGCAGCCTGGGAAGGGGGTATTCCTACGAGCAGTACTTC. Based on the CDR3 plus reference TRBV7-2 and TRBJ2-7, the full variable domain is GAGVSQSPSNKVTEKGKDVELRCDPISGHTALYWYRQSLGQGLEFLIYFQGNSAPDKSGLPSDRFSAERTGGSVSTLTIQRTQQEDSAVYLCASSLGRGYSYEQYFGPGTRLTVT.

This clone was observed a single time. The chain employs TRBV10-3 and TRBJ1-1; D unresolved. Between the trimmed V and J ends, which lost 4 bases and 1 base, there was a span of 7 bases. The length of the CDR3 is 13 residues. Germline-derived CDR1 and CDR2 are ENHRY and SYGVKD. CDR3: CAISVEPNTEAFF. The CDR3 nucleotides read TGTGCCATCAGTGTTGAGCCGAACACTGAAGCTTTCTTT.

V usage is TRBV7-9 and J usage is TRBJ1-2; 7 bases line up with TRBD1. The ends lost 5 bases at V and 4 bases at J; junction bases unmatched: 13. From germline, CDR1 is SEHNR and CDR2 FQNEAQ (reference sequence). The CDR3 is made up of 16 amino acids. Here the CDR3 reads CASSPRDSPGFYGYTF. CDR3 DNA: TGTGCCAGCAGCCCGCGGGACAGCCCGGGTTTCTATGGCTACACCTTC.

With regard to this clone: In the same sample, other DNA sequences code for this CDR3. The chain carries TRBV7-2 and TRBJ2-7, with TRBD2 matching over 9 bases. The V segment lost 6 bases and the J segment 4 bases; nucleotides outside the gene matches: 7. The length of the CDR3 is 14 residues. Germline V gives CDR1 SGHTA, CDR2 FQGNSA. This chain's CDR3 is CASRLAGLSYEQYF. CDR3 sequence (DNA): TGTGCCAGCAGACTAGCGGGCCTGTCATACGAGCAGTACTTC.

The V call is TRBV6-5, the J call TRBJ2-5; either TRBD1 or TRBD2 may supply D (5 bases each). The CDR3 spans 11 residues. The germline gives CDR1 MNHEY, CDR2 SVGAGI. V lost 6 bases to trimming and J lost 9 bases, with 11 bases between them. The CDR3 loop reads CASRGPSAQYF. In DNA, the CDR3 is TGTGCCAGCAGGGGACCAAGTGCCCAGTACTTC.

The genes are TRBV6-5 and TRBJ2-1; D is undetermined. This CDR3 region has 13 residues. Trimming left V 0 bases short and J 12 bases short, with 12 bases between. Per the germline V gene, CDR1 is MNHEY and CDR2 is SVGAGI. CDR3 in amino acids: CASSYSTAQVQFF. As DNA, the CDR3 is TGTGCCAGCAGTTACTCGACGGCTCAGGTGCAGTTCTTC.

This clone was observed once. The rearrangement joins TRBV6-5 to TRBJ2-7, with D perhaps matching TRBD2 (5 bases). The CDR3 has 11 residues. V gave up 6 bases and J gave up 7 bases, with 10 bases separating them. CDR1 is MNHEY and CDR2 is SVGAGI in the germline V gene. CDR3 sequence: CASSGVPEQYF. CDR3 coding DNA: TGTGCCAGCAGCGGGGTGCCGGAGCAGTACTTC.

The rearrangement links TRBV11-2 to TRBJ2-1; 10 bases align to TRBD2. Germline CDR1 is SGHAT and CDR2 is FQNNGV. The CDR3 is 16 amino acids. With 0 bases clipped from V and 4 bases from J, the junction kept 3 bases outside the gene matches. The CDR3 DNA reads TGTGCCAGCAGCTTAGATCCTAGCGGGAGTTACAATGAGCAGTTCTTC. As protein: CASSLDPSGSYNEQFF.

CDR3 in DNA: TGTGCCAGCAGCGTAGCTCGGGGGACAGGGCGGAACACCGGGGAGCTGTTTTTT. It is translated as CASSVARGTGRNTGELFF. V is TRBV9 and J is TRBJ2-2, with 9 bases that match TRBD1. Germline V gene data show CDR1 as SGDLS and CDR2 as YYNGEE. Losses at the gene ends were 0 bases for V and 1 base for J; bases not matched to a gene: 7. This CDR3 spans 18 amino acids.

Points on this clone: Different DNA sequences within this sample yield the same CDR3. The V call is TRBV9, the J call TRBJ2-5; D possibly corresponds to TRBD2 (6 bases). CDR1 is SGDLS and CDR2 is YYNGEE in the germline V gene. CDR3 size: 15 residues. V lost 2 bases to trimming and J lost 1 base, with 12 bases between them. The CDR3 loop is CASSVEGSPQETQYF. As DNA, the CDR3 is TGTGCCAGCAGCGTGGAGGGCAGCCCCCAAGAGACCCAGTACTTC.